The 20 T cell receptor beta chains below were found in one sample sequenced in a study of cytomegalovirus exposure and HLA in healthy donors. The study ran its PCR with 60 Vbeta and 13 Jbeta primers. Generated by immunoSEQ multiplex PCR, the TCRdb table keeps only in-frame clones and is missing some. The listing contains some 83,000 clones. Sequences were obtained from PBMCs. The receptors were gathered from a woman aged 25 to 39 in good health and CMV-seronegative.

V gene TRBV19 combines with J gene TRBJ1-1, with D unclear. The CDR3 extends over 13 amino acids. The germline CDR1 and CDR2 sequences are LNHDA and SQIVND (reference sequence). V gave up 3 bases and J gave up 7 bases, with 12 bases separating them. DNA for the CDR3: TGTGCCAGTAGTATTCACCCGGGGAGTGAAGCTTTCTTT. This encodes CASSIHPGSEAFF.

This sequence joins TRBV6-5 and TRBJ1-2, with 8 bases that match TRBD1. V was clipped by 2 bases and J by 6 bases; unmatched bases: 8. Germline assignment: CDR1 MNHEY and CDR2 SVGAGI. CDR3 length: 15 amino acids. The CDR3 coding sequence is TGTGCCAGCAGTTACCACGGACAGGGAGGCGATGGCTACACCTTC. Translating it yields CASSYHGQGGDGYTF.

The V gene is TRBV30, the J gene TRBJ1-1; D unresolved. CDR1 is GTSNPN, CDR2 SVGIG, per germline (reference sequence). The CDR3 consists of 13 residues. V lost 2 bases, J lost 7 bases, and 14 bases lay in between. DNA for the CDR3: TGTGCCTGGAGTATTTACGTGGCGGGTGAAGCTTTCTTT. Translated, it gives CAWSIYVAGEAFF.

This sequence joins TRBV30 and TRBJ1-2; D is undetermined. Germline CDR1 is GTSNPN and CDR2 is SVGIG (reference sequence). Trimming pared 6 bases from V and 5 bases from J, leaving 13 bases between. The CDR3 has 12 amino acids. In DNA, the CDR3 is TGTGCCTGCACGGGATTATCATATGGCTACACCTTC. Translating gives CACTGLSYGYTF.

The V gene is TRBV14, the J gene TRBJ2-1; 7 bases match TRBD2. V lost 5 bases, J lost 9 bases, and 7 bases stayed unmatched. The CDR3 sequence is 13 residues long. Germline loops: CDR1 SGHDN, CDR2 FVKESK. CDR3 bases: TGTGCCAGCAGCGAGACTAGCTACGGTGAGCAGTTCTTC. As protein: CASSETSYGEQFF.

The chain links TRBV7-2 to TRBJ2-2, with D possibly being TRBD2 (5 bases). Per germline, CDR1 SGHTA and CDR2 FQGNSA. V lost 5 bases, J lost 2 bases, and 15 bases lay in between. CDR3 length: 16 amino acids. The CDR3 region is CASSRSGAQNTGELFF. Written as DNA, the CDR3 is TGTGCCAGCAGCCGGAGCGGTGCACAAAACACCGGGGAGCTGTTTTTT.

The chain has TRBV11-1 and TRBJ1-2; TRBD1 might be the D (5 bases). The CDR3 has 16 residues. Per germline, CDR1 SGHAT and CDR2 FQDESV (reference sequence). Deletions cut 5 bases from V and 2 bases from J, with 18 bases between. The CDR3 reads CASSQSHLTDNYGYTF. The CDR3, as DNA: TGTGCCAGCAGCCAAAGCCATTTGACAGACAACTATGGCTACACCTTC.

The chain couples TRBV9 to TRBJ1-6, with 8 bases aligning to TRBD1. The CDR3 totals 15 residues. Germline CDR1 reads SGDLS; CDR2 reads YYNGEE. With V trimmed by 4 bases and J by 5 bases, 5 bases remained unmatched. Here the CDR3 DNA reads TGTGCCAGCAGCACCGGACAGGGAAATAATTCACCCCTCCACTTT. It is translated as CASSTGQGNNSPLHF.

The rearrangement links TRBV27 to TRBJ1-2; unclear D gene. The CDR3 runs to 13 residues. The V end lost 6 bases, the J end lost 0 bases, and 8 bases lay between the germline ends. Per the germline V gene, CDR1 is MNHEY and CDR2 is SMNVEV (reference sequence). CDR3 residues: CASRSGPNYGYTF. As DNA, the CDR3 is TGTGCCAGCAGGAGCGGTCCTAACTATGGCTACACCTTC.

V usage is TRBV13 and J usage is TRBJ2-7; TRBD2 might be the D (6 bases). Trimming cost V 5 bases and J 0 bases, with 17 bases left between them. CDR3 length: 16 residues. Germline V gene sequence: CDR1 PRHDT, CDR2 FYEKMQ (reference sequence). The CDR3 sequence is CASSAGEEGPSYEQYF. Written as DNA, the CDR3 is TGTGCCAGCAGCGCCGGAGAGGAGGGACCCTCCTACGAGCAGTACTTC.

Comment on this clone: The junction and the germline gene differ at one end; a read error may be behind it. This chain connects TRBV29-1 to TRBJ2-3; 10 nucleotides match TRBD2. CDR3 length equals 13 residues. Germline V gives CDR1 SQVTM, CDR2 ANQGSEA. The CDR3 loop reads CSGSGRGTDTQYF. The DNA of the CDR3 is TGCAGCGGGAGCGGGAGGGGCACGGATACGCAGTATTTT.

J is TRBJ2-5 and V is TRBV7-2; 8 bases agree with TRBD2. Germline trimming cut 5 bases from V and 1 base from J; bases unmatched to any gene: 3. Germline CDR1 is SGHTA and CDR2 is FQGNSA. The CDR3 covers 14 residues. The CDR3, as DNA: TGTGCCAGCAGCCCAGGACTAGCCCAAGAGACCCAGTACTTC. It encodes CASSPGLAQETQYF.

CDR3: CASSSFAGGVGNEQFF. In DNA, the CDR3 is TGTGCCAGCAGCTCATTCGCGGGAGGGGTGGGGAATGAGCAGTTCTTC. The J gene is TRBJ2-1, the V gene TRBV7-6; TRBD2 matches 9 bases. The germline V gene has CDR1 SGHVS and CDR2 FNYEAQ. V trimming: 4 bases; J trimming: 7 bases; junction bases outside the gene matches: 11. The CDR3 is made up of 16 amino acids.

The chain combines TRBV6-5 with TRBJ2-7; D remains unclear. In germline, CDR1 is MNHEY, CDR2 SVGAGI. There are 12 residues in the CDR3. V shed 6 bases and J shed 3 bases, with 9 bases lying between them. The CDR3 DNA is TGTGCCAGCAGATCCCCGAGCTACGAGCAGTACTTC. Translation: CASRSPSYEQYF.

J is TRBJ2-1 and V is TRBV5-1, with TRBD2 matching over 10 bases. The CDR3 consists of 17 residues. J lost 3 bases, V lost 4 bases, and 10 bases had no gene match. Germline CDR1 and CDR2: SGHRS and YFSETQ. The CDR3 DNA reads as TGCGCCAGCAGCCTCGGACTAGCGGCACGGGGCTACAATGAGCAGTTCTTC. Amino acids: CASSLGLAARGYNEQFF.

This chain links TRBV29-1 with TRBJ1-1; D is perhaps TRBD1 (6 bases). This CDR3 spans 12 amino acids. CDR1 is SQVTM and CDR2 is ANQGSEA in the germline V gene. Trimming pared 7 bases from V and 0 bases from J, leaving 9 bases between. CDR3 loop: CSADSLNTEAFF. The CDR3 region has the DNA TGCAGCGCGGACAGCCTGAACACTGAAGCTTTCTTT.

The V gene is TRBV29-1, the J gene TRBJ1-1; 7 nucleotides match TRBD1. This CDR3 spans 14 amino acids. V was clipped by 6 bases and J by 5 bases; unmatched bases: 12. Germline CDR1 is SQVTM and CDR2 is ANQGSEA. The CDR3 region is CSVQGVGSQTEAFF. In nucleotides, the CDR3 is TGCAGCGTCCAGGGGGTAGGGTCCCAAACTGAAGCTTTCTTT. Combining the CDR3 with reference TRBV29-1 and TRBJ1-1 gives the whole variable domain SAVISQKPSRDICQRGTSLTIQCQVDSQVTMMFWYRQQPGQSLTLIATANQGSEATYESGFVIDKFPISRPNLTFSTLTVSNMSPEDSSIYLCSVQGVGSQTEAFFGQGTRLTVV.

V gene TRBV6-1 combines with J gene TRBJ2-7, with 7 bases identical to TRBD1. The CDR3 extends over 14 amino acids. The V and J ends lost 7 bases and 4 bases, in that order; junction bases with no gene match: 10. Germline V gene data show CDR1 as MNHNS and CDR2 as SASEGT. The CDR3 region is CASNRGKGAYEQYF. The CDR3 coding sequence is TGTGCCAGCAATCGGGGAAAGGGGGCTTACGAGCAGTACTTC.

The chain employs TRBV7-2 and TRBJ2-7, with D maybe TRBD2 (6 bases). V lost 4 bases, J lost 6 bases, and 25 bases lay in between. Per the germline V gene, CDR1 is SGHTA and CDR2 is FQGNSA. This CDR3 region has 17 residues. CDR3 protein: CASSYAGSRFSQSEQYF. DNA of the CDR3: TGTGCCAGCAGCTACGCGGGGTCGAGGTTCTCCCAGAGCGAGCAGTACTTC. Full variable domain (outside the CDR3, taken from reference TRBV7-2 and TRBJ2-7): GAGVSQSPSNKVTEKGKDVELRCDPISGHTALYWYRQSLGQGLEFLIYFQGNSAPDKSGLPSDRFSAERTGGSVSTLTIQRTQQEDSAVYLCASSYAGSRFSQSEQYFGPGTRLTVT.

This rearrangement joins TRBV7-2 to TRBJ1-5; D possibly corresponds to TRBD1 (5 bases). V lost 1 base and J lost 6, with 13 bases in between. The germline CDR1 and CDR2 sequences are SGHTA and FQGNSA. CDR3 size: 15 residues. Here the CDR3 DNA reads TGTGCCAGCAGCTTAGTGCGGGGGATGGGTCAGCCCCAGCATTTT. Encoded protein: CASSLVRGMGQPQHF.